What follows is one TCR beta chain and its context. Individuals drawn from around 25 US areas were about 18 to 89 years old. This specimen comes from a study of blood T cell repertoires in COVID-19. The wider study: The United States, Italy and Spain provided the acute and convalescent COVID-19 samples. PBMCs, B-cell-depleted T cells, or T cells provided the cDNA or gDNA that made up the material.

As originally analysed: Reference gene primer amplification gave estimated nucleated cell counts. The assay was immunoSEQ multiplex PCR, and TCRdb's table has in-frame clones only and misses some. D and trimming come from the DNA, and the V and J calls and clone size come from that table. Seen here are approximately 310,000 clones, around 85% observed once, and the top ten hold about 2%. The length of the CDR3 is 12 residues. CDR1 and CDR2 (germline): SGDLS, YYNGEE. Trimming shortened V by 3 bases and J by 5 bases, and 8 bases separated the two germline ends. The gene calls are TRBV9 and TRBJ2-5; D remains unclear. The specimen sequenced was PBMCs or T cells enriched from blood (not recorded which). This receptor was obtained from a woman in her twenties or thirties who had been exposed to COVID-19. The CDR3 reads CASSAGRETQYF. The DNA of the CDR3 is TGTGCCAGCAGCGCCGGCAGGGAGACCCAGTACTTC.